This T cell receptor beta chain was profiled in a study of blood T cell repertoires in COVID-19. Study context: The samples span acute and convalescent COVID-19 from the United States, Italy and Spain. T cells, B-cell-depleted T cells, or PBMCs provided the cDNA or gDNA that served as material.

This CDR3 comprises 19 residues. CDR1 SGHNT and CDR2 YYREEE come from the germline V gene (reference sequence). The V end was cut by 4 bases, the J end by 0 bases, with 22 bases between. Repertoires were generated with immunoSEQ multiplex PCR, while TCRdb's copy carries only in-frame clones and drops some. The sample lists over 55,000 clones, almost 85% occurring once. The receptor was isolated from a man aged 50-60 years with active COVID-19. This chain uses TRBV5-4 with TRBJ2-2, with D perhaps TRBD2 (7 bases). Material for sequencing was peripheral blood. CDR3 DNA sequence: TGTGCCAGCAGCGGGGGGGGCCTAGGCCCGATTTCGAACACCGGGGAGCTGTTTTTT. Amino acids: CASSGGGLGPISNTGELFF. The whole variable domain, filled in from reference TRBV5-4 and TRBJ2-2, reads ETGVTQSPTHLIKTRGQQVTLRCSSQSGHNTVSWYQQALGQGPQFIFQYYREEENGRGNFPPRFSGLQFPNYSSELNVNALELDDSALYLCASSGGGLGPISNTGELFFGEGSRLTVL.